The 20 T cell receptor beta chains presented below share a single source sample, sequenced in a study of T cell responses to AZD1222 COVID-19 vaccine. This table comes from immunoSEQ multiplex PCR, and its TCRdb copy is limited to in-frame clones, with some not included. Altogether roughly 150,000 clones are present, 85% to 95% being singletons, with the ten largest covering about 1.5%. The sequencing here drew on peripheral blood, taken on day 0 of AZD1222 vaccination. The receptors come from an adult in good health.

The chain employs TRBV7-2 and TRBJ1-5; D possibly corresponds to TRBD1 (6 bases). The CDR3 totals 14 residues. From germline, CDR1 is SGHTA and CDR2 FQGNSA. V was shortened by 1 base and J by 2 bases, with 6 bases between the two germline ends. CDR3 DNA: TGTGCCAGCAGCTTAGAGGGGGGCAATCAGCCCCAGCATTTT. Translation gives CASSLEGGNQPQHF.

The CDR3 spells CASSLLTMSGDTQYF. The CDR3 nucleotides are TGTGCCAGCAGTTTACTGACGATGAGCGGGGATACGCAGTATTTT. The chain has TRBV28 and TRBJ2-3; a possible D gene is TRBD2 (6 bases). The germline CDR1 and CDR2 sequences are MDHEN and SYDVKM. V dropped 2 bases and J dropped 6 bases, with 15 bases sitting between them. The CDR3 consists of 15 residues. The full variable domain, its missing parts supplied by reference TRBV28 and TRBJ2-3, is DVKVTQSSRYLVKRTGEKVFLECVQDMDHENMFWYRQDPGLGLRLIYFSYDVKMKEKGDIPEGYSVSREKKERFSLILESASTNQTSMYLCASSLLTMSGDTQYFGPGTRLTVL.

This sequence joins TRBV6-5 and TRBJ1-6; D unclear. Germline V lookup: CDR1 MNHEY, CDR2 SVGAGI. The CDR3 covers 14 residues. Trimming took off 6 bases at V and 9 bases at J, with 15 bases between the two ends. CDR3 in DNA: TGTGCCAGCAGCACGGGCCCGGAAGGTTCACCCCTCCACTTT. It is translated as CASSTGPEGSPLHF.

The rearrangement links TRBV28 to TRBJ2-7; TRBD1 aligns across 11 bases. CDR3 length: 13 amino acids. Germline lookup yields CDR1 MDHEN and CDR2 SYDVKM. V trimming: 7 bases; J trimming: 2 bases; junction bases outside the gene matches: 1. The CDR3 region is CASMGQGAYEQYF. The CDR3 nucleotides are TGTGCCAGCATGGGACAGGGGGCCTACGAGCAGTACTTC.

On this clone itself: The CDR3 end shows no conserved phenylalanine or tryptophan, and so a read error is likely. Because the CDR3's place on the DNA is in doubt, the DNA is left out and the CDR3 is given as listed by TCRdb. J is TRBJ2-7 and V is TRBV11-2; the D call TRBD1 from the table was never checked on the DNA. Germline CDR1 reads SGHAT; CDR2 reads FQNNGV. With termini counted, the CDR3 has 12 amino acids. The CDR3 protein is CASSLNRGAFSL.

This chain links TRBV4-1 with TRBJ2-1; D unresolved. The CDR3 extends over 15 amino acids. CDR1 and CDR2 (germline): MGHRA, YSYEKL. Trimming left V 1 base short and J 4 bases short, with 11 bases between. Here the CDR3 DNA reads TGCGCCAGCAGCCAAGTGGCAGGCGCGTACAATGAGCAGTTCTTC. This encodes CASSQVAGAYNEQFF.

The gene calls are TRBV6-6 and TRBJ2-5, with D unclear. The CDR3 contains 15 residues. The V gene's germline CDR1 is MNHNY and CDR2 SVGAGI (reference sequence). Between the trimmed V and J ends, which lost 0 bases and 2 bases, there was a span of 10 bases. DNA for the CDR3: TGTGCCAGCAGTTACTCGAGGTCAAGGCAAGAGACCCAGTACTTC. This translates into CASSYSRSRQETQYF.

V usage is TRBV7-3 and J usage is TRBJ2-2, with 7 bases fitting TRBD2. V lost 2 bases, J lost 1 base, and 7 bases stayed unmatched. The CDR3 spans 17 residues. From germline, CDR1 is SGHTA and CDR2 FQGTGA. As DNA, the CDR3 is TGTGCCAGCAGCTTAGGACCGACTAGCCTGAACACCGGGGAGCTGTTTTTT. It yields the protein CASSLGPTSLNTGELFF.

Only one count was recorded for this clone. The chain employs TRBV25-1 and TRBJ1-2; weak D call: TRBD1 (5 bases). The CDR3 sequence is 13 residues long. Germline-derived CDR1 and CDR2 are MGHDK and SYGVNS. The V end was cut by 4 bases, the J end by 1 base, with 7 bases between. For the CDR3, the DNA is TGTGCCAGCAGTGCGGGGCGTAACTATGGCTACACCTTC. This codes for CASSAGRNYGYTF.

The chain couples TRBV19 to TRBJ1-2, with D tentatively TRBD1 (5 bases). Germline CDR1 is LNHDA and CDR2 is SQIVND (reference sequence). V dropped 5 bases and J dropped 8 bases, with 15 bases sitting between them. This CDR3 is built from 13 residues. CDR3 coding DNA: TGTGCCAGTAGTGCCTCGGGGGGAAACGGCTACACCTTC. This codes for CASSASGGNGYTF. Complete variable domain (other parts from reference TRBV19 and TRBJ1-2): DGGITQSPKYLFRKEGQNVTLSCEQNLNHDAMYWYRQDPGQGLRLIYYSQIVNDFQKGDIAEGYSVSREKKESFPLTVTSAQKNPTAFYLCASSASGGNGYTFGSGTRLTVV.

V gene TRBV11-2 combines with J gene TRBJ2-1; 9 nucleotides match TRBD2. The ends lost 0 bases at V and 7 bases at J; junction bases unmatched: 10. The CDR3 extends over 17 amino acids. CDR1 and CDR2 from the germline V gene are SGHAT and FQNNGV. This chain's CDR3 is CASSLDRAGGPRNEQFF. CDR3 nucleotides: TGTGCCAGCAGCTTAGATAGGGCGGGGGGGCCTCGGAATGAGCAGTTCTTC.

The rearrangement joins TRBV10-3 to TRBJ1-6, with D possibly TRBD1 on 5 matching bases. The germline gives CDR1 ENHRY, CDR2 SYGVKD. V was cut by 2 bases and J by 0 bases, with 17 bases left in between. This CDR3 region has 19 residues. The CDR3 reads CAISETYRGESSYNSPLHF. For the CDR3, the DNA is TGTGCCATCAGTGAGACTTACCGGGGGGAGAGCTCCTATAATTCACCCCTCCACTTT.

The chain combines TRBV5-6 with TRBJ2-7; tentative D call: TRBD1 (6 bases). Per germline, CDR1 SGHDT and CDR2 YYEEEE. V lost 3 bases and J lost 2, with 12 bases in between. This CDR3 has 14 amino acids. This CDR3 reads CASSSGVAPYEQYF. The CDR3 DNA is TGTGCCAGCAGCTCAGGGGTAGCCCCCTACGAGCAGTACTTC.

The rearrangement links TRBV7-8 to TRBJ1-2; 8 bases are shared with TRBD1. V shed 3 bases and J 0 bases; nucleotides not matched to a gene: 3. Germline CDR1 reads SGHVS; CDR2 reads FQNEAQ. CDR3 length: 15 amino acids. The CDR3 sequence: CASSFTGGSNYGYTF. The CDR3 DNA sequence: TGTGCCAGCAGCTTCACAGGGGGGTCTAACTATGGCTACACCTTC.

The rearrangement uses TRBV30 and TRBJ1-2; a weak D match, TRBD1 (6 bases). Germline values: CDR1 GTSNPN, CDR2 SVGIG (reference sequence). The CDR3 totals 12 residues. V gave up 0 bases and J gave up 8 bases, with 10 bases separating them. Here the CDR3 DNA reads TGTGCCTGGAGTGTACCAGGGGACGGCTACACCTTC. It is translated as CAWSVPGDGYTF.

This rearrangement joins TRBV21-1 to TRBJ2-7; the table calls TRBD2, which could not be checked here. TRBV21-1 constitutes a pseudogene. CDR3 length equals 14 residues. CDR3 region: CASSKDPRGGEQYF. The CDR3 DNA is TGTGCCAGCAGCAAAGACCCCCGGGGGGGCGAGCAGTACTTC.

V gene TRBV3-1 (or the pseudogene TRBV3-2) combines with J gene TRBJ2-7; D remains unclear. The germline gives CDR1 LGHDT, CDR2 YNNKEL (reference sequence). The V end lost 4 bases, the J end lost 3 bases, and 4 bases lay between the germline ends. The CDR3 is made up of 11 amino acids. As DNA, the CDR3 is TGTGCCAGCAGCCGCAACTACGAGCAGTACTTC. This codes for CASSRNYEQYF.

The rearrangement joins TRBV28 to TRBJ1-4; D uncertain. Per germline, CDR1 MDHEN and CDR2 SYDVKM. Trimming took 3 bases from V and 0 from J, leaving 17 bases between them. The CDR3 consists of 18 residues. CDR3 sequence: CASSLLAISTATNEKLFF. CDR3 coding DNA: TGTGCCAGCAGTTTGTTGGCCATCTCAACAGCAACTAATGAAAAACTGTTTTTT.

The chain couples TRBV16 to TRBJ2-2; TRBD1 might be the D (5 bases). V shed 2 bases and J shed 6 bases, with 10 bases lying between them. CDR3 size: 14 residues. CDR1 and CDR2 from the germline V gene are KGHSY and FQNENV. This chain's CDR3 is CASSQEGDPGELFF. CDR3 coding DNA: TGTGCCAGCAGCCAAGAAGGGGATCCCGGGGAGCTGTTTTTT.

The rearrangement uses TRBV6-5 and TRBJ1-3; TRBD1 is a possible D gene (5 bases). Between the trimmed V and J ends, which lost 5 bases and 0 bases, there was a span of 8 bases. The length of the CDR3 is 14 residues. Per the germline V gene, CDR1 is MNHEY and CDR2 is SVGAGI. The DNA for the CDR3 is TGTGCCAGCAGTACAGGCAACTCTGGAAACACCATATATTTT. This sequence encodes CASSTGNSGNTIYF.